The source of this TCR beta chain is a study of shared clonotypes between healthy human individuals. Overall study: Per donor, CD8 memory used one plate, CD8 naive used two, CD4 memory used three and CD4 naive used three.

DNA at about 210 ng, some 31,000 T cell genomes, went into sorted-subset replicate PCRs. Libraries were prepared by immunoSEQ multiplex PCR; TCRdb keeps only in-frame clonotypes and omits some of them. The repertoire has 2 million to 2.5 million clones, 95% of them found once; the top ten carry more than 0.1%. In germline, CDR1 is SGHRS, CDR2 YFSETQ. The CDR3 covers 16 residues. V was pared by 2 bases and J by 3 bases, with 17 bases between. Sequencing was performed on naive CD4+ T cells sorted from blood. Subset meaning: CD45RA+ positively selected. The gene calls are TRBV5-1 and TRBJ1-2; D is unclear. The clonotype comes from a young man in good health. This CDR3 is CASSFGLSALDYGYTF. CDR3 DNA: TGCGCCAGCAGCTTCGGACTCTCGGCCCTGGACTATGGCTACACCTTC.